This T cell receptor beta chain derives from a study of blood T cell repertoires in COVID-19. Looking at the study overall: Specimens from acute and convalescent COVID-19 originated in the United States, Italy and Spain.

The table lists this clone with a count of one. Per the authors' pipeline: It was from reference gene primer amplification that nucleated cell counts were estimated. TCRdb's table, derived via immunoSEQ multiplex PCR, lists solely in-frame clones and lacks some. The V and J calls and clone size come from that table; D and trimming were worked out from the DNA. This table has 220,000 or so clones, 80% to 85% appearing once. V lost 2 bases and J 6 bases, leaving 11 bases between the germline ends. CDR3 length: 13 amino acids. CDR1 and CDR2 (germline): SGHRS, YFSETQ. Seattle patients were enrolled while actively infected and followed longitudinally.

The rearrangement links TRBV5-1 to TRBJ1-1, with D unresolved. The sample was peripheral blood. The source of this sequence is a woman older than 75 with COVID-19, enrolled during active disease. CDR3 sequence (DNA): TGCGCCAGCAGCTTCGGGTCCGTGTCTGAAGCTTTCTTT. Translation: CASSFGSVSEAFF.